The present TCR beta chain was sequenced within a study of cytomegalovirus exposure and HLA in healthy donors. Across the study: From some 180 million T cells, an earlier analysis saw 100 million to 140 million unique TCR beta sequences.

Donors were ostensibly healthy at sampling, although undocumented immune exposures were probable. Findings of the study overall: An apparent linkage of common viral pathogens to several of the most significant clusters emerged in a later analysis.

PCR amplification relied on 60 Vbeta primers (plus 13 Jbeta primers). Data came from immunoSEQ multiplex PCR; TCRdb stores just in-frame clones and leaves some out. Listed are approximately 110,000 clones; 2.5% to 3% falls within the top ten. Details on this clone: The antigen remains undetermined.

Specimen: PBMCs. This clonotype originated in a man between 25 and 39 years old in good health and CMV-seronegative.

Written as DNA, the CDR3 is TGTGCCTGGAGTGTGAACAGGGGAAACACCATATATTTT. Translating it yields CAWSVNRGNTIYF. The rearrangement uses TRBV30 and TRBJ1-3; D is possibly TRBD1 (5 bases). The CDR3 spans 13 residues. V gave up 0 bases and J gave up 4 bases, with 7 bases separating them. CDR1 is GTSNPN, CDR2 SVGIG, per germline (reference sequence).